What follows are 2 T cell receptor beta chains derived from one specimen sequenced in a study of cytomegalovirus exposure and HLA in healthy donors (dated by TCRdb to about 2017). Library generation was performed with the immunoSEQ multiplex PCR assay. For the multiplex PCR, a mixture combining 60 forward primers for TCR Vbeta segments and 13 reverse primers for TCR Jbeta segments was used. TCRdb obtained this table from immuneACCESS and retained in-frame rearrangements with V and J assigned. These tables miss some clones; where compared with another copy, unresolved V genes account for less than half of the shortfall, and the remainder is unexplained. The sample data list about 120,000 clones, and 9.5% of these were observed just once. The ten largest account for less than 4% of the sample. Source material: PBMCs. The receptor set was obtained from a young man in good health and CMV-seronegative.

The chain links TRBV4-2 to TRBJ1-5; a possible D gene is TRBD1 (5 bases). Germline values: CDR1 LGHNA, CDR2 YNFKEQ. The CDR3 is 15 amino acids. V was shortened by 4 bases and J by 5 bases, with 15 bases between the two germline ends. The CDR3 DNA is TGTGCCAGCAGCCCAGCTCAGGGAAGAGATCAGCCCCAGCATTTT. Protein: CASSPAQGRDQPQHF.

The chain couples TRBV10-2 to TRBJ2-7, with 7 bases that match TRBD1. Germline values: CDR1 WSHSY, CDR2 SAAADI. V lost 6 bases, J lost 4 bases, and 12 bases stayed unmatched. The CDR3 is 15 residues long. The chain's CDR3 is CASSPGQPGLYEQYF. The DNA of the CDR3 is TGCGCCAGCAGCCCGGGACAGCCGGGTTTGTACGAGCAGTACTTC.